A selection of T cell receptor beta chains follows, all from one sample in a study of blood T cell repertoires in COVID-19. TCRdb's table, derived via immunoSEQ multiplex PCR, lists solely in-frame clones and lacks some. The sample yields roughly 250,000 clones, 87% seen once. The sample comprised peripheral blood. Every receptor here comes from a man between 60 and 70 years old who had recovered from COVID-19. The CDR3 runs from the conserved cysteine through the conserved F or W. A D gene is named only where the DNA matches it firmly. For some rows the clone size is stated as once, few or many, or as a class when expanded; others skip it.

J gene	V gene	clone size	CDR3 length	D gene	CDR3 protein	CDR3 DNA
TRBJ2-6	TRBV5-4	NA	16	NA	CASSSPGAPGANVLTF	TGTGCCAGCAGCTCCCCAGGGGCTCCTGGGGCCAACGTCCTGACTTTC
TRBJ1-1	TRBV5-3	NA	13	NA	CARSLGGYNEAFF	TGTGCCAGAAGCTTGGGGGGCTACAATGAAGCTTTCTTT
TRBJ2-3	TRBV5-1	NA	15	NA	CASSQRTRAADTQYF	TGCGCCAGCAGCCAAAGGACGAGGGCTGCGGATACGCAGTATTTT
TRBJ1-1	TRBV28	few	13	TRBD1	CASRTTGSQRAFF	TGTGCCAGCAGGACGACAGGGAGCCAGAGAGCTTTCTTT
TRBJ1-5	TRBV6-5	NA	15	TRBD1	CASSLNRGRDQPQHF	TGTGCCAGCAGCCTGAACAGGGGGCGCGATCAGCCCCAGCATTTT
TRBJ1-2	TRBV6-5	NA	13	NA	CASSLTTVYGYTF	TGTGCCAGCAGCCTCACGACTGTCTATGGCTACACCTTC
TRBJ1-2	TRBV15	NA	15	NA	CATSRGRQGTYGYTF	TGTGCCACCAGCAGAGGGCGGCAGGGAACCTATGGCTACACCTTC
TRBJ2-2	TRBV5-1	NA	16	NA	CASSPPQGGTIAELFF	TGCGCCAGCAGCCCACCACAGGGGGGGACGATCGCTGAGCTGTTTTTT
TRBJ2-3	TRBV19	NA	13	TRBD1	CARKQGRSDTQYF	TGTGCCAGGAAACAGGGGAGATCAGATACGCAGTATTTT
TRBJ2-7	TRBV2	NA	17	TRBD2	CASSVRGLAGASYEQYF	TGTGCCAGCAGTGTGAGGGGACTAGCGGGGGCCTCCTACGAGCAGTACTTC
TRBJ2-3	TRBV10-2	NA	15	NA	CASSGSVRTPATQYF	TGCGCCAGCAGTGGTTCCGTAAGGACTCCTGCTACGCAGTATTTT
TRBJ1-2	TRBV6-5	NA	16	TRBD1	CASSYLPGQGNYGYTF	TGTGCCAGCAGTTACTTGCCGGGACAGGGGAACTATGGCTACACCTTC
TRBJ2-3	TRBV4-2	NA	18	TRBD2	CASSHVGLAGPDTDTQYF	TGTGCCAGCAGCCACGTAGGACTAGCGGGGCCCGACACAGATACGCAGTATTTT
TRBJ2-5	TRBV11-2	NA	15	NA	CASSFWGGNQETQYF	TGTGCCAGCAGCTTTTGGGGAGGAAACCAAGAGACCCAGTACTTC
TRBJ1-1	TRBV24-1	NA	15	NA	CATSDPAGGQTEAFF	TGTGCCACCAGTGACCCGGCGGGGGGCCAAACCGAAGCTTTCTTT
TRBJ1-1	TRBV7-9	NA	13	NA	CASSVTVNAEAFF	TGTGCCAGCAGCGTAACGGTGAACGCTGAAGCTTTCTTT
TRBJ2-1	TRBV2	NA	15	NA	CASSPRGGPYNEQFF	TGTGCCAGCAGTCCAAGGGGGGGGCCCTACAATGAGCAGTTCTTC
TRBJ2-1	TRBV27	NA	18	TRBD2	CASSLGLAGPGANNEQFF	TGTGCCAGCAGTTTAGGACTAGCGGGGCCTGGAGCAAACAATGAGCAGTTCTTC
TRBJ2-3	TRBV9	NA	16	TRBD2	CASSVVASGGIDTQYF	TGTGCCAGCAGCGTAGTGGCTAGCGGGGGGATAGATACGCAGTATTTT
TRBJ2-2	TRBV24-1	NA	15	TRBD2	CATSDPGLAVGELFF	TGTGCCACCAGTGACCCGGGACTAGCCGTCGGGGAGCTGTTTTTT
TRBJ2-1	TRBV5-4	once	14	TRBD2	CASSFGAGGSEQFF	TGTGCCAGCAGCTTTGGAGCGGGGGGTTCTGAGCAGTTCTTC
TRBJ1-6	TRBV15	NA	16	TRBD1	CATSRNRGRGNSPLHF	TGTGCCACCAGCAGGAACAGGGGGCGTGGGAATTCACCCCTCCACTTT
TRBJ1-2	TRBV24-1	NA	12	NA	CATSEDKYGYTF	TGTGCCACCAGTGAAGACAAGTATGGCTACACCTTC
TRBJ2-7	TRBV5-1	NA	13	NA	CASSLDNLYEQYF	TGCGCCAGCAGCTTGGACAACCTCTACGAGCAGTACTTC
TRBJ1-5	TRBV6-6	NA	11	NA	CASSSGQPQHF	TGTGCCAGCAGTTCAGGCCAGCCCCAGCATTTT
TRBJ2-1	TRBV24-1	NA	13	TRBD1	CATDRGLGNEQFF	TGTGCCACTGACAGGGGGCTGGGAAATGAGCAGTTCTTC
TRBJ2-2	TRBV11-3	NA	15	NA	CASSFSSIVSGELFF	TGTGCCAGCAGCTTTTCTAGCATAGTCTCCGGGGAGCTGTTTTTT
TRBJ2-3	TRBV5-1	NA	20	TRBD2	CASSLGLSGGASTSTDTQYF	TGCGCCAGCAGCTTGGGACTAAGCGGGGGGGCCTCGACGAGCACAGATACGCAGTATTTT
TRBJ2-2	TRBV12-5	NA	22	NA	CASGLVSSGGTVKPGGAGELFF	TGTGCTAGTGGTTTGGTAAGTTCCGGAGGGACAGTCAAACCCGGAGGTGCCGGGGAGCTGTTTTTT
TRBJ1-1	TRBV5-6	NA	16	NA	CASSPLGAAEWAEAFF	TGTGCCAGCAGCCCGCTTGGGGCTGCGGAATGGGCTGAAGCTTTCTTT
TRBJ2-4	TRBV14	NA	14	NA	CASSQWGVGGIQYF	TGTGCCAGCAGCCAATGGGGAGTCGGGGGCATTCAGTACTTC
TRBJ2-3	TRBV12-5	NA	14	NA	CASGLVSSSDTQYF	TGTGCTAGTGGTTTGGTCTCTAGCTCAGATACGCAGTATTTT
TRBJ1-3	TRBV4-2	NA	16	TRBD1	CASSSRDRGLGNTIYF	TGTGCCAGCAGCTCCCGGGACAGGGGGCTTGGAAACACCATATATTTT
TRBJ2-7	TRBV19	NA	14	NA	CASSKKGGGYEQYF	TGTGCCAGTAGTAAGAAAGGGGGTGGGTACGAGCAGTACTTC
TRBJ2-1	TRBV14	NA	16	TRBD1	CASSPRSWDSYNEQFF	TGTGCCAGCAGCCCTCGCAGTTGGGACAGCTACAATGAGCAGTTCTTC
TRBJ2-5	TRBV28	NA	14	TRBD1	CASTTGGGWETQYF	TGTGCCAGCACCACAGGGGGTGGGTGGGAGACCCAGTACTTC
TRBJ2-3	TRBV5-1	NA	15	TRBD2	CASAYLAGALDTQYF	TGCGCCAGCGCATATCTAGCGGGTGCCTTAGATACGCAGTATTTT
TRBJ1-4	TRBV28	NA	17	TRBD1	CASRDSGQGGWEEKLFF	TGTGCCAGCAGAGATTCGGGACAGGGAGGATGGGAGGAAAAACTGTTTTTT
TRBJ2-1	TRBV4-1	NA	15	TRBD1	CASSQPDRGGNEQFF	TGCGCCAGCAGCCAACCGGACAGGGGTGGCAATGAGCAGTTCTTC
TRBJ1-6	TRBV4-2	NA	16	TRBD1	CASSQRGQSYNSPLHF	TGTGCCAGCAGCCAGAGGGGACAGTCCTATAATTCACCCCTCCACTTT
TRBJ2-1	TRBV7-2	few	14	NA	CASSPRLLNNEQFF	TGTGCCAGCAGCCCGAGATTATTAAACAATGAGCAGTTCTTC